Listed below are T cell receptor beta chains from one sample, sequenced in a study of response to subunit inactivated influenza vaccine. MiXCR was run by TCRdb on the RT-PCR reads, yielding one entry per CDR3 protein. This table has around 200,000 distinct CDR3 sequences, about 10% appearing once. The specimen comprised non-naive T cells sorted from PBMCs, sampled on the day of vaccination. The receptors were sampled from a man aged 45-60 years who received an inactivated influenza vaccine. Both conserved end residues are part of each CDR3. D genes are given only for firm matches. Clone size appears in some rows only: once, few, many, or a class for an expanded clone.

clone size: .
D gene: .
V gene: TRBV4-1
J gene: TRBJ2-1
CDR3 DNA: TGCGCCAGCAGCCGGGTCGGAAGAAAAACCTACAATGAGCAGTTCTTC
CDR3 protein: CASSRVGRKTYNEQFF

clone size: .
D gene: TRBD1
V gene: TRBV6-2/TRBV6-3
J gene: TRBJ2-1
CDR3 DNA: TGTGCCAGCAGTACCACAACATACAGGGGATCGTCTGAGCAGTTCTTC
CDR3 protein: CASSTTTYRGSSEQFF

clone size: .
D gene: TRBD2
V gene: TRBV6-1
J gene: TRBJ2-2
CDR3 DNA: TGTGCCATCAGTGAAGGGAAACGAGCGGGAGGTTCCACCGGGGAGCTGTTTTTT
CDR3 protein: CAISEGKRAGGSTGELFF

clone size: few
D gene: .
V gene: TRBV27
J gene: TRBJ2-1
CDR3 DNA: TGTGCCAGCAGTATATATCGACAAAGTACGCAGTTCTTC
CDR3 protein: CASSIYRQSTQFF

clone size: many
D gene: .
V gene: TRBV4-2
J gene: TRBJ2-1
CDR3 DNA: TGTGCCAGCAGCCAAGATGTGGTCGCCGACAATGAGCAGTTCTTC
CDR3 protein: CASSQDVVADNEQFF

clone size: .
D gene: TRBD2
V gene: TRBV10-3
J gene: TRBJ2-1
CDR3 DNA: TGTGCCTCTTTTATGAAGGCCCCGGAGGGCGGGAGTTCCTACAATGAGCAGTTCTTC
CDR3 protein: CASFMKAPEGGSSYNEQFF

clone size: .
D gene: .
V gene: TRBV5-1
J gene: TRBJ2-5
CDR3 DNA: TGCGCCACCTCGGGCCTCCCCGGGGAGACCCAGTACTTC
CDR3 protein: CATSGLPGETQYF

clone size: many
D gene: TRBD1
V gene: TRBV20-1
J gene: TRBJ1-5
CDR3 DNA: TGCAGTGCTAGAGGGGGCGGGACAGGTAACAAAGAGCCCCAGCATTTT
CDR3 protein: CSARGGGTGNKEPQHF

clone size: .
D gene: .
V gene: TRBV18
J gene: TRBJ1-2
CDR3 DNA: TGTGCCAGCTCACCAACAGGAGACAACTATGGCTACACCTTC
CDR3 protein: CASSPTGDNYGYTF

clone size: .
D gene: .
V gene: TRBV6-1
J gene: TRBJ2-5
CDR3 DNA: TGTGCCAGCAGCCCTTCGGGGGAAGGGGGGACCCAGTACTTC
CDR3 protein: CASSPSGEGGTQYF

clone size: .
D gene: .
V gene: TRBV23-1
J gene: TRBJ1-3
CDR3 DNA: TGCGCCAGCAGTCACCCGAAGGAGGGGACCTCTGGAGGAAACACCATATATTTT
CDR3 protein: CASSHPKEGTSGGNTIYF

clone size: few
D gene: .
V gene: TRBV13
J gene: TRBJ1-1
CDR3 DNA: TGTGCCAGCAGCCAGGTGAGGGAGCGAGCTTTCTTT
CDR3 protein: CASSQVRERAFF

clone size: few
D gene: TRBD1
V gene: TRBV7-2
J gene: TRBJ1-5
CDR3 DNA: TGTGCCAGCAGCTTCCAGACAGGGGGAGGTCAGCCCCAGCATTTT
CDR3 protein: CASSFQTGGGQPQHF

clone size: .
D gene: .
V gene: TRBV11-2
J gene: TRBJ1-5
CDR3 DNA: TGTGCCAGCAGCTTACACCTTAGCAATCAGCCCCAGCATTTT
CDR3 protein: CASSLHLSNQPQHF

clone size: few
D gene: TRBD2
V gene: TRBV19
J gene: TRBJ2-5
CDR3 DNA: TGTGCCAGTAGGGATAGCGGGGGTAAAGAGACCCAGTACTTC
CDR3 protein: CASRDSGGKETQYF

clone size: .
D gene: .
V gene: TRBV18
J gene: TRBJ1-1
CDR3 DNA: TGTGCCAGCTCACCCCAAAACAGGAACACTGAAGCTTTCTTT
CDR3 protein: CASSPQNRNTEAFF

clone size: few
D gene: .
V gene: TRBV5-1
J gene: TRBJ1-1
CDR3 DNA: TGCGCCAGCAGCTTGGCCTATTCCGGGAAGAACACTGAAGCTTTCTTT
CDR3 protein: CASSLAYSGKNTEAFF

clone size: many
D gene: TRBD2
V gene: TRBV7-2
J gene: TRBJ2-1
CDR3 DNA: TGTGCCAGCAGCTTAGCGGCGGGGGTCAATGAGCAGTTCTTC
CDR3 protein: CASSLAAGVNEQFF

clone size: few
D gene: .
V gene: TRBV6-1
J gene: TRBJ2-3
CDR3 DNA: TGTGCCAGCAGTCGGTTGGCCTCAGGTGGCACAGATACGCAGTATTTT
CDR3 protein: CASSRLASGGTDTQYF

clone size: many
D gene: .
V gene: TRBV5-1
J gene: TRBJ2-7
CDR3 DNA: TGCGCCAGCAGCTTGCCCGGAACCTACGAGCAGTACTTC
CDR3 protein: CASSLPGTYEQYF

clone size: .
D gene: .
V gene: TRBV12-3/TRBV12-4
J gene: TRBJ2-1
CDR3 DNA: TGTGCCAGCAGGTCCGGAAATTACAATGAGCAGTTCTTC
CDR3 protein: CASRSGNYNEQFF

clone size: many
D gene: TRBD1
V gene: TRBV20-1
J gene: TRBJ1-6
CDR3 DNA: TGCAGTGCTAGGGCAGTGACAGGGCGGAATTCACCCCTCCACTTT
CDR3 protein: CSARAVTGRNSPLHF

clone size: few
D gene: TRBD2
V gene: TRBV10-3
J gene: TRBJ2-3
CDR3 DNA: TGTGCCATCCCCCCTGGACTAGCGGGGGGACCGGACACAGATACGCAGTATTTT
CDR3 protein: CAIPPGLAGGPDTDTQYF

clone size: many
D gene: .
V gene: TRBV7-9
J gene: TRBJ2-7
CDR3 DNA: TGTGCCAGCGGCCTAACAGGGCCCTACGAGCAGTACTTC
CDR3 protein: CASGLTGPYEQYF

clone size: .
D gene: TRBD1
V gene: TRBV2
J gene: TRBJ1-5
CDR3 DNA: TGTGCCAGCAGGGCGACAGGGGGCCTCAATCATCCCCAGCATTTT
CDR3 protein: CASRATGGLNHPQHF

clone size: many
D gene: .
V gene: TRBV5-6
J gene: TRBJ2-5
CDR3 DNA: TGTGCCAGCAGTTTTGTGGAGACCCAGTACTTC
CDR3 protein: CASSFVETQYF

clone size: many
D gene: TRBD1
V gene: TRBV5-1
J gene: TRBJ2-7
CDR3 DNA: TGCGCCAGCAGAACCGCCCCGGGACAGGGGGCGTACGAGCAGTACTTC
CDR3 protein: CASRTAPGQGAYEQYF

clone size: .
D gene: .
V gene: TRBV20-1
J gene: TRBJ2-7
CDR3 DNA: TGCAGTGCTATCCGGAGACGGCGGAATTCCTACGAGCAGTACTTC
CDR3 protein: CSAIRRRRNSYEQYF

clone size: .
D gene: TRBD2
V gene: TRBV9
J gene: TRBJ2-1
CDR3 DNA: TGTGCCAGCAGCGTAGGAACGGGGGGGCTTAATGAGCAGTTCTTC
CDR3 protein: CASSVGTGGLNEQFF

clone size: .
D gene: .
V gene: TRBV4-3
J gene: TRBJ2-7
CDR3 DNA: TGCGCCAGCAGCCGCCTCCAGGGATCCTACGAGCAGTACTTC
CDR3 protein: CASSRLQGSYEQYF

clone size: few
D gene: .
V gene: TRBV5-4
J gene: TRBJ2-2
CDR3 DNA: TGTGCCAGCAGCACCCCAGAAGGGTCCGGGGAGCTGTTTTTT
CDR3 protein: CASSTPEGSGELFF

clone size: many
D gene: .
V gene: TRBV14
J gene: TRBJ2-1
CDR3 DNA: TGTGCCAGCAGCACGACAGCCGGGAGCTCCTACAATGAGCAGTTCTTC
CDR3 protein: CASSTTAGSSYNEQFF

clone size: few
D gene: .
V gene: TRBV5-1
J gene: TRBJ1-3
CDR3 DNA: TGCGCCAGCAGGCTTACCTGGGACCTTTCCGGAAACACCATATATTTT
CDR3 protein: CASRLTWDLSGNTIYF